This TCR beta chain was captured in a study of blood T cell repertoires in COVID-19. Whole-study context: Samples taken during acute and convalescent COVID-19 were collected in the United States, Italy and Spain.

Per germline, CDR1 SGHDT and CDR2 YYEEEE. Unmatched junction bases numbered 9, after V lost 3 bases and J lost 2 bases. The CDR3 is 16 residues long. This clone was recorded once. Sequencing was performed with immunoSEQ multiplex PCR; in TCRdb, only in-frame clones are kept and a portion is missing. The data contain fewer than 600,000 clones, roughly 90% of them singletons. The sequence derives from a woman aged 40 to 55 who had recovered from COVID-19. The sample was PBMCs or T cells enriched from blood (not recorded which). This chain links TRBV5-6 with TRBJ2-3, with 7 bases matching TRBD2. In nucleotides, the CDR3 is TGTGCCAGCAGCTGGGGGGGTGTGGCCCCCACAGATACGCAGTATTTT. Translation gives CASSWGGVAPTDTQYF.